This TCR beta chain appears in the sequencing data of a study of blood T cell repertoires in COVID-19. Under the authors' procedure: The assay estimated nucleated cells by amplifying reference gene primers. Assay: immunoSEQ multiplex PCR; the TCRdb copy retains only in-frame clones and omits some. The DNA gave D and trimming, while V, J and clone size come from that table. This repertoire shows roughly 200,000 clones, 65% to 85% found once; its top ten account for roughly 1.2%. The length of the CDR3 is 12 residues. Trimming removed 5 bases from V and 8 bases from J, with 12 bases in between. Looked up from germline, CDR1 is SGHAT and CDR2 is FQDESV (reference sequence). Seattle patient enrollment occurred during active infection, with longitudinal follow-up thereafter.

This TCR was recovered from a woman in her twenties or thirties with COVID-19, enrolled during active disease. This chain joins TRBV11-1 and TRBJ2-5, with D possibly TRBD1 on 6 matching bases. The sequenced material came from peripheral blood. DNA of the CDR3: TGTGCCAGCAGCGGCACAGGGTATACCCAGTACTTC. Residues: CASSGTGYTQYF.